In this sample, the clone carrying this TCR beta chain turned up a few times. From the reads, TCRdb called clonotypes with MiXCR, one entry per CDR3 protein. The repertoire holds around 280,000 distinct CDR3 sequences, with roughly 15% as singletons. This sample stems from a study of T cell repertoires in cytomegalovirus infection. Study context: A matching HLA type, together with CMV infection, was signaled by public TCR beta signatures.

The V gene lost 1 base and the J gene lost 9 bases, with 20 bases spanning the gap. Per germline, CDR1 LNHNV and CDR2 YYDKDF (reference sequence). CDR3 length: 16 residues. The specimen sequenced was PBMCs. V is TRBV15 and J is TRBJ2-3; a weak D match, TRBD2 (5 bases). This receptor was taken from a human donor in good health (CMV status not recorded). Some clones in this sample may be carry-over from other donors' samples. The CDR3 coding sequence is TGTGCCACCAGCAGAGCTACCGGGGTAGAAAAGGGCACGCAGTATTTT. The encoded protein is CATSRATGVEKGTQYF.